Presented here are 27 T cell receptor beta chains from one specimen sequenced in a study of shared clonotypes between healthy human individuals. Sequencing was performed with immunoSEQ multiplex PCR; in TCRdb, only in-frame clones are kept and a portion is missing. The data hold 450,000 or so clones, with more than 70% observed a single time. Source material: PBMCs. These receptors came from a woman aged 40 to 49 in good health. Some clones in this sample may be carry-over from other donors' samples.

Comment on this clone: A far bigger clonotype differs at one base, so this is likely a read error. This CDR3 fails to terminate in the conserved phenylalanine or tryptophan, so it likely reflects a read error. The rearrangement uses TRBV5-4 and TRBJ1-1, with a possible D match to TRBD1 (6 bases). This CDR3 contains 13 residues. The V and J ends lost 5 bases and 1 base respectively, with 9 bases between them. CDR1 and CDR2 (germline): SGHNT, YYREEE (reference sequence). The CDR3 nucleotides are TGTGCCAGCAGTGTGGACAGGAACACTGAAGCTTTCCTT. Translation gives CASSVDRNTEAFL.

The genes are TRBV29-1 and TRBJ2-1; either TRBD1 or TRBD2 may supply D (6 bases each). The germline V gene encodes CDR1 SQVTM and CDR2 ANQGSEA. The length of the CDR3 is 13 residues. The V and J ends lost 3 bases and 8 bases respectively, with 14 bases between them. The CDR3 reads CSVEFRRGDEQFF. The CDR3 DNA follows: TGCAGCGTTGAGTTTAGGAGGGGGGATGAGCAGTTCTTC.

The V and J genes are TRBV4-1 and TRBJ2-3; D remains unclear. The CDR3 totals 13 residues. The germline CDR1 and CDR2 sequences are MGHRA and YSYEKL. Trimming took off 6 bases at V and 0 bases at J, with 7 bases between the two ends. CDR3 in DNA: TGCGCCAGCAGTTTGGGGAGCACAGATACGCAGTATTTT. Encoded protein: CASSLGSTDTQYF.

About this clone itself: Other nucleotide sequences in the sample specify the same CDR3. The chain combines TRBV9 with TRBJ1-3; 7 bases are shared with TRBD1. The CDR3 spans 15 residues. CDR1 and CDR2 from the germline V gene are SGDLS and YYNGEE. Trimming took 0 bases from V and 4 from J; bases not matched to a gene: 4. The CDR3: CASSVDSGGGNTIYF. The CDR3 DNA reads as TGTGCCAGCAGCGTAGATTCAGGGGGAGGAAACACCATATATTTT.

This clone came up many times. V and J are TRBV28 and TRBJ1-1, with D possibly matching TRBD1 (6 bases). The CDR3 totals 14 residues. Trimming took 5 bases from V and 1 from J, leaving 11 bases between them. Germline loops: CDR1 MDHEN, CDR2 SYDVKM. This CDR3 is CASSAGTSNTEAFF. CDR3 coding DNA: TGTGCCAGCAGTGCCGGGACATCGAACACTGAAGCTTTCTTT.

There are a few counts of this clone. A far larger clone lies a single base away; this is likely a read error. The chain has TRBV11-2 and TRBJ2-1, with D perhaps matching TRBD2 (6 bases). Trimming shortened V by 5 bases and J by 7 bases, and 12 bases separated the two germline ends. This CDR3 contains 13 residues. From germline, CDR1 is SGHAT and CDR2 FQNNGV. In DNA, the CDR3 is TGTGCCAGCAGCCGGGGGTGTGTGAATGAGCAGTTCTTC. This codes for CASSRGCVNEQFF. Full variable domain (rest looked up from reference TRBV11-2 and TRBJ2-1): EAGVAQSPRYKIIEKRQSVAFWCNPISGHATLYWYQQILGQGPKLLIQFQNNGVVDDSQLPKDRFSAERLKGVDSTLKIQPAKLEDSAVYLCASSRGCVNEQFFGPGTRLTVL.

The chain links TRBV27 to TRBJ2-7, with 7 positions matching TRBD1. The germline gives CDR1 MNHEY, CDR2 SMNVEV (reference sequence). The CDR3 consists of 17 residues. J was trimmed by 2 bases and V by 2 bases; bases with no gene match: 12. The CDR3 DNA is TGTGCCAGCAGTTTACTTCCTGTTTTGGGACAGCCCTACGAGCAGTACTTC. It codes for CASSLLPVLGQPYEQYF.

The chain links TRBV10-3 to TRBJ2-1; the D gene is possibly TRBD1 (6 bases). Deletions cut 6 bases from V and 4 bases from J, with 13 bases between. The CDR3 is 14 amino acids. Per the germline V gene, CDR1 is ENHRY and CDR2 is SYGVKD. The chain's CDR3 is CAIRGTGQYNEQFF. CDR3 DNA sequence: TGTGCCATCAGGGGTACAGGGCAGTACAATGAGCAGTTCTTC.

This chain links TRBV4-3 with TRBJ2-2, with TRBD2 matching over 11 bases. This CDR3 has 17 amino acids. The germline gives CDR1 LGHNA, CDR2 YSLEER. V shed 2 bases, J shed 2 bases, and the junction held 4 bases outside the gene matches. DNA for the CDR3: TGCGCCAGCAGCCAACGGGGACTAGCGGAAAACACCGGGGAGCTGTTTTTT. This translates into CASSQRGLAENTGELFF.

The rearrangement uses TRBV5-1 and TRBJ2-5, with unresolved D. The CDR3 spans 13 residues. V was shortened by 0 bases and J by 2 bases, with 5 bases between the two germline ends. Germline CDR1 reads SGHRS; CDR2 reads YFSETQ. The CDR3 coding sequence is TGCGCCAGCAGCTTGGTCACACAAGAGACCCAGTACTTC. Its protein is CASSLVTQETQYF. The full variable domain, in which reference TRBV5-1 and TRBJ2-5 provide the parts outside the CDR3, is KAGVTQTPRYLIKTRGQQVTLSCSPISGHRSVSWYQQTPGQGLQFLFEYFSETQRNKGNFPGRFSGRQFSNSRSEMNVSTLELGDSALYLCASSLVTQETQYFGPGTRLLVL.

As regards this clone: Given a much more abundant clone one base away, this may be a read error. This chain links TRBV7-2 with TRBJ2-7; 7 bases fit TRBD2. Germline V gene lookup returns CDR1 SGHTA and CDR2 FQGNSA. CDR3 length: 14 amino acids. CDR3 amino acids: CAGSSGGGSYEQYF. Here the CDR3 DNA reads TGTGCCGGCAGCTCAGGCGGGGGCTCCTACGAGCAGTACTTC. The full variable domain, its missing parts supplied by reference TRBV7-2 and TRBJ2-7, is GAGVSQSPSNKVTEKGKDVELRCDPISGHTALYWYRQSLGQGLEFLIYFQGNSAPDKSGLPSDRFSAERTGGSVSTLTIQRTQQEDSAVYLCAGSSGGGSYEQYFGPGTRLTVT.

CDR3: CATLDDRGHYNEQFF. As DNA, the CDR3 is TGTGCCACCCTGGACGATAGGGGGCACTACAATGAGCAGTTCTTC. The genes are TRBV28 and TRBJ2-1; 7 positions match TRBD1. The germline CDR1 and CDR2 sequences are MDHEN and SYDVKM. This CDR3 comprises 15 residues. V was pared by 10 bases and J by 3 bases, with 12 bases of the junction left unmatched.

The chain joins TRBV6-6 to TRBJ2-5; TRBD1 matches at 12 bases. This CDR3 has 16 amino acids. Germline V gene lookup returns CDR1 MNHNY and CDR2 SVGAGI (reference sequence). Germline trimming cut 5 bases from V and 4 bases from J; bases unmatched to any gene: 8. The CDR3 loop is CASSPPGQGARETQYF. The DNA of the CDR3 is TGTGCCAGCAGTCCGCCGGGACAGGGGGCGCGAGAGACCCAGTACTTC.

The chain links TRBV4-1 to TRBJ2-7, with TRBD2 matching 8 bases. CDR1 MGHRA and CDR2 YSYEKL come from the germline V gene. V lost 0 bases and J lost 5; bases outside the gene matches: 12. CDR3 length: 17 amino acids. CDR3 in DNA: TGCGCCAGCAGCCAAGATGCCCCCCGGACTAGCTTAGACGAGCAGTACTTC. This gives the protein CASSQDAPRTSLDEQYF.

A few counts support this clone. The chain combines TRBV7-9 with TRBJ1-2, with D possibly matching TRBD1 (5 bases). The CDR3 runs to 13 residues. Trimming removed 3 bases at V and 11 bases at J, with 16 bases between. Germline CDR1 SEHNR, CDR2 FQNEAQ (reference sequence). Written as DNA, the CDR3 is TGTGCCAGCAGCTTTCGGTCAGGGTATGCGTACACCTTC. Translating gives CASSFRSGYAYTF.

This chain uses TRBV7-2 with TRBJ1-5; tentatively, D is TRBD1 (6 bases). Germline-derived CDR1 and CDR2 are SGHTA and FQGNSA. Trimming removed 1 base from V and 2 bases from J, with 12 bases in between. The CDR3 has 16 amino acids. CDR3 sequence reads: CASSLVGGRGNQPQHF. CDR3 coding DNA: TGTGCCAGCAGCTTAGTGGGGGGCAGGGGCAATCAGCCCCAGCATTTT.

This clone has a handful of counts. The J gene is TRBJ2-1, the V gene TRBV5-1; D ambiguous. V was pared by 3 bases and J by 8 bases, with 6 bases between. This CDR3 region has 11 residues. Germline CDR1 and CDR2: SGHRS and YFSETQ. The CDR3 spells CASSSPHEQFF. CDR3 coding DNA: TGCGCCAGCAGCTCACCCCATGAGCAGTTCTTC.

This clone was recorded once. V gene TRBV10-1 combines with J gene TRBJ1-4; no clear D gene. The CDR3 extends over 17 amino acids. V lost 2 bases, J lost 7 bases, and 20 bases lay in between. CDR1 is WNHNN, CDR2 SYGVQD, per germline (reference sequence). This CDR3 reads CASSEPMAREFGEKLFF. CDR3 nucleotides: TGCGCCAGCAGTGAGCCTATGGCTAGGGAGTTCGGTGAAAAACTGTTTTTT.

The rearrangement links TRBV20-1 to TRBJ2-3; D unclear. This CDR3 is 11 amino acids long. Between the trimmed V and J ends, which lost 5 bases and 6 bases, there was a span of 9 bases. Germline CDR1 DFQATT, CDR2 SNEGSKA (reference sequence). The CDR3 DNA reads TGCAGTGCTTCCCTATCGGATACGCAGTATTTT. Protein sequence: CSASLSDTQYF.

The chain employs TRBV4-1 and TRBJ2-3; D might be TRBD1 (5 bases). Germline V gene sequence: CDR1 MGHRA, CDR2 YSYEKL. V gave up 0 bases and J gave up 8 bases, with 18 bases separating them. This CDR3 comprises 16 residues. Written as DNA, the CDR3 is TGCGCCAGCAGCCAAGAGGGGCTTTTCTTAGATCGTACGCAGTATTTT. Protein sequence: CASSQEGLFLDRTQYF.

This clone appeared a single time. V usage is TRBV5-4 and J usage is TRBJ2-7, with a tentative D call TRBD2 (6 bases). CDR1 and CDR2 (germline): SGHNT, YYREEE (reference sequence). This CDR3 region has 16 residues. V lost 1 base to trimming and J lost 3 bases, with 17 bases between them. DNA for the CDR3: TGTGCCAGCAGCTTGTCCCTTGGGGGGAGCGGCTACGAGCAGTACTTC. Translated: CASSLSLGGSGYEQYF.

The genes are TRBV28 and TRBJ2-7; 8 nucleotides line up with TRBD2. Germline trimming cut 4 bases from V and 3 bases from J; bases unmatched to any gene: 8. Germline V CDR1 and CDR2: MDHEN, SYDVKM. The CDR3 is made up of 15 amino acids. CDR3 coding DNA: TGTGCCAGCAGTTCCCCGGGACTAGTAATCTACGAGCAGTACTTC. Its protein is CASSSPGLVIYEQYF.

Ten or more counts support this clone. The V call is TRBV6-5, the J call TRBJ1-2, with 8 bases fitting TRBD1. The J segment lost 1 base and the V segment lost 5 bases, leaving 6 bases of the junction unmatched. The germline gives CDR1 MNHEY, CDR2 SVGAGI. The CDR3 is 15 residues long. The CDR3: CASSRRTGINYGYTF. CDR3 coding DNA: TGTGCCAGCAGTCGGAGGACAGGGATTAACTATGGCTACACCTTC.

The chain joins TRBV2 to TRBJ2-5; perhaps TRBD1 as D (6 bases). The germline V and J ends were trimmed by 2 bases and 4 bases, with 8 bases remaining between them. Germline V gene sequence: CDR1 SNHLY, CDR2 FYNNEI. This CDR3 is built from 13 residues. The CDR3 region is CASSENRAETQYF. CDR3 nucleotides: TGTGCCAGCAGTGAAAACAGGGCAGAGACCCAGTACTTC. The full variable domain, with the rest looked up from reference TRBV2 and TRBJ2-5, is EPEVTQTPSHQVTQMGQEVILRCVPISNHLYFYWYRQILGQKVEFLVSFYNNEISEKSEIFDDQFSVERPDGSNFTLKIRSTKLEDSAMYFCASSENRAETQYFGPGTRLLVL.

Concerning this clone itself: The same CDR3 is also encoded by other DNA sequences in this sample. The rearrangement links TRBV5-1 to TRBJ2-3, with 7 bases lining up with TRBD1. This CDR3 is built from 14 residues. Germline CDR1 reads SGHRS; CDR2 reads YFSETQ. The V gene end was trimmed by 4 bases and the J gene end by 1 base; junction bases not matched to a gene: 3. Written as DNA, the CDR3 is TGCGCCAGCAGCCCGGGGACAGGCACAGATACGCAGTATTTT. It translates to CASSPGTGTDTQYF.

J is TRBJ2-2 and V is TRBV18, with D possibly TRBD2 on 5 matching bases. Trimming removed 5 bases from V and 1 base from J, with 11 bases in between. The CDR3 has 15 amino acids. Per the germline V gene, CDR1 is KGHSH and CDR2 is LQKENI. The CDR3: CASSTLRENTGELFF. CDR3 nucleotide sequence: TGTGCCAGCTCAACTTTGAGGGAGAACACCGGGGAGCTGTTTTTT.

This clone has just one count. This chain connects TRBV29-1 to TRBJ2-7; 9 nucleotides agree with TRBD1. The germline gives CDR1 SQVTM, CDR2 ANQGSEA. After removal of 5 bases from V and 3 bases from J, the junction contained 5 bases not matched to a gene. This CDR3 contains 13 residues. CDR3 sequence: CSVIWDRVYEQYF. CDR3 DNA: TGCAGCGTTATTTGGGACAGGGTCTACGAGCAGTACTTC.